This paragraph covers one T cell receptor beta chain sequence. Its antigen is not known. These data come from a study of Ad26.COV2.S vaccination and SARS-CoV-2 variants. About the research overall: The authors gave Ad26.COV2.S intramuscularly, either once or twice 56 days apart. Study-wide points: Reported findings describe substantial breadth in spike-specific CD8+ and CD4+ T cell responses following vaccination. Placebo recipients had lower spike-specific TCR breadth than vaccine recipients.

Germline values: CDR1 SGHRS, CDR2 YFSETQ. The germline V and J ends were trimmed by 5 bases and 5 bases, with 16 bases remaining between them. CDR3 size: 14 residues. Treatment of the sample: around 19 received Ad26.COV2.S at low or high dose, single or two shots; about 5 received placebo; per-sample allocation not given. The investigators took samples on day 63 after the first vaccine or placebo injection. This Boston cohort included adults aged 18-55 years. Assay: immunoSEQ multiplex PCR; the TCRdb copy retains only in-frame clones and omits some. The table records 300,000 to 350,000 clones, approximately 90% of them present only once.

The rearrangement links TRBV5-1 to TRBJ2-5; TRBD1 might be the D (5 bases). The sequence was collected from a person between 18 and 65 years old who received the Ad26.COV2.S COVID-19 vaccine or a placebo. Source: peripheral blood, taken in a trial of Ad26.COV2.S vaccine versus placebo. The CDR3 bases are TGCGCCAGCAGGTTCAGGGCTGAGTGGGAGACCCAGTACTTC. Amino acid sequence: CASRFRAEWETQYF.